This is a list of T cell receptor beta chains from one sample in a study of blood T cell repertoires in COVID-19. Using immunoSEQ multiplex PCR, the repertoire was profiled, and TCRdb retains in-frame clones only, with some absent. The table has some 150,000 clones, roughly 87% seen once. Source material: peripheral blood. The receptors originated from a woman between 45 and 60 years old with acute or convalescent COVID-19. The CDR3 runs from the conserved cysteine through the conserved F or W. A D gene is named only where the DNA matches it firmly. Expanded clones get a size class; other rows say once, few or many, or leave the size out.

TRBD2,.,TRBV15,15,TRBJ2-1,TGTGCCACCAGCAGAGCGGGGGGTCTTGTGAATGAGCAGTTCTTC,CATSRAGGLVNEQFF
TRBD1,.,TRBV7-6,16,TRBJ2-7,TGTGCCAGCAGCTTAGGGTACCAGGGGGCGGATTACGAGCAGTACTTC,CASSLGYQGADYEQYF
TRBD2,.,TRBV7-2,15,TRBJ2-1,TGTGCCAGCAGCGCCACTAGCGGGGGGGCCGGGGAGCAGTTCTTC,CASSATSGGAGEQFF
TRBD1,.,TRBV5-1,17,TRBJ2-6,TGCGCCAGCAGCTGGCCGGGACAGGTCTCTGGGGCCAACGTCCTGACTTTC,CASSWPGQVSGANVLTF
TRBD2,.,TRBV7-3,14,TRBJ2-5,TGTGCCAGCAGCGATCTAGCGGGAGGGGAGACCCAGTACTTC,CASSDLAGGETQYF
.,.,TRBV14,14,TRBJ2-1,TGTGCCAGCAGCCCCGGGACAATGTACAATGAGCAGTTCTTC,CASSPGTMYNEQFF
.,.,TRBV11-2,16,TRBJ2-3,TGTGCCAGCAGCCGTCCTCGGGGGACTAGCACAGATACGCAGTATTTT,CASSRPRGTSTDTQYF
.,.,TRBV3-1/TRBV3-2,12,TRBJ2-7,TGTGCCAGCGAGGGAAGGTCCTACGAGCAGTACTTC,CASEGRSYEQYF
.,.,TRBV4-1,15,TRBJ1-3,TGCGCCAGCAGCCAAGTGGCGGTCTCTGGAAACACCATATATTTT,CASSQVAVSGNTIYF
TRBD1,.,TRBV6-5,15,TRBJ1-2,TGTGCCAGCAGAACCGCACAGGGGGCGTTCGATGGCTACACCTTC,CASRTAQGAFDGYTF
.,.,TRBV9,15,TRBJ2-1,TGTGCCAGCAGCGACCTCAGGGGTGGTGGCAATGAGCAGTTCTTC,CASSDLRGGGNEQFF
TRBD1,.,TRBV6-4,14,TRBJ2-3,TGTGCCAGCAGATCCGGGACAGGGGAGGATACGCAGTATTTT,CASRSGTGEDTQYF
TRBD1,.,TRBV11-3,15,TRBJ1-4,TGTGCCAGCAGCCCCGGGACAGGGCCTAATGAAAAACTGTTTTTT,CASSPGTGPNEKLFF
TRBD1,once,TRBV5-8,14,TRBJ2-3,TGTGCCAGCAGCCCGGGACAGGGTGAAGATACGCAGTATTTT,CASSPGQGEDTQYF
TRBD1,.,TRBV7-3,16,TRBJ2-1,TGTGCCAGCAGCTTTTCCCCCGGACAGGGTAACAATGAGCAGTTCTTC,CASSFSPGQGNNEQFF
.,.,TRBV15,16,TRBJ2-5,TGTGCCACCAGCAGAGGCCAGAACAGGGATGGGGAGACCCAGTACTTC,CATSRGQNRDGETQYF
.,.,TRBV11-3,12,TRBJ2-1,TGTGCCAGCAGCTTACGAGACAATGAGCAGTTCTTC,CASSLRDNEQFF
TRBD1,.,TRBV3-1/TRBV3-2,15,TRBJ1-6,TGTGCCAGCAGCCGAGAAAGACAGGGCAGGTCACCCCTCCACTTT,CASSRERQGRSPLHF
TRBD1,.,TRBV4-1,17,TRBJ1-5,TGCGCCAGCAGCCAAGAAAGTTTCAGGGGGCGCAGTCAGCCCCAGCATTTT,CASSQESFRGRSQPQHF
.,.,TRBV24-1,13,TRBJ2-7,TGTGCCACCAGTTTCCCAGGGCTCTACGAGCAGTACTTC,CATSFPGLYEQYF
.,.,TRBV5-1,15,TRBJ2-7,TGCGCCAGCAGCTTGGAAGGTATAGCAAAATACGAGCAGTACTTC,CASSLEGIAKYEQYF
.,.,TRBV24-1,13,TRBJ1-3,TGTGCCACCAGTGAATCCGGTGGAAACACCATATATTTT,CATSESGGNTIYF
.,.,TRBV6-6,16,TRBJ1-5,TGTGCCAGCAGTCTATCACAGGGTCAGGGCAATCAGCCCCAGCATTTT,CASSLSQGQGNQPQHF
.,.,TRBV29-1,12,TRBJ1-2,TGCAGCGCTCCCCAATCGTCTAGGGGCTACACCTTC,CSAPQSSRGYTF
.,few,TRBV5-1,13,TRBJ1-5,TGCGCCAGCAGCCCCACGGGGAATCAGCCCCAGCATTTT,CASSPTGNQPQHF
.,.,TRBV27,15,TRBJ1-1,TGTGCCAGCAGTGTGAGAACAGGGTTGAACACTGAAGCTTTCTTT,CASSVRTGLNTEAFF
.,.,TRBV28,12,TRBJ1-2,TGTGCCAGCAGTTTACCAGGGGTTGGCTACACCTTC,CASSLPGVGYTF
TRBD1,.,TRBV6-5,13,TRBJ1-2,TGTGCCAGCAGCATGGACAGGGGAGGTGGCTACACCTTC,CASSMDRGGGYTF
.,.,TRBV7-6,18,TRBJ1-6,TGTGCCAGCAGCTTAAGAGCACTCTCAAGCTCCTATAATTCACCCCTCCACTTT,CASSLRALSSSYNSPLHF
.,.,TRBV10-3,13,TRBJ1-4,TGTGCCATCAGTGAAAGGGAGGGGGAAAAACTGTTTTTT,CAISEREGEKLFF
.,.,TRBV10-2,14,TRBJ2-2,TGCGCCAGCAGGCTGGGACAGAACACCGGGGAGCTGTTTTTT,CASRLGQNTGELFF
.,.,TRBV7-2,14,TRBJ2-1,TGTGCCAGCAGCGTCGGAGTCATGGACAATGAGCAGTTCTTC,CASSVGVMDNEQFF
TRBD2,.,TRBV3-1/TRBV3-2,17,TRBJ2-3,TGTGCCAGCAGCCCGAGGAGGAATAGCGGGATCTCAGATACGCAGTATTTT,CASSPRRNSGISDTQYF
TRBD1,.,TRBV5-1,17,TRBJ2-4,TGCGCCAGCAGCTTGGGAGGGTCGGGACAGCCCTTAAACATTCAGTACTTC,CASSLGGSGQPLNIQYF
.,few,TRBV3-1/TRBV3-2,14,TRBJ2-5,TGTGCCAGCAGCCAAGGCGGGGGCAGGAAGACCCAGTACTTC,CASSQGGGRKTQYF
.,.,TRBV10-3,14,TRBJ1-4,TGTGCCATCAGTGATCTACAGGATAATGAAAAACTGTTTTTT,CAISDLQDNEKLFF
TRBD2,.,TRBV19,15,TRBJ2-2,TGTGCCAGTAGCTGGCGGGGGGGCAACACCGGGGAGCTGTTTTTT,CASSWRGGNTGELFF
TRBD2,.,TRBV3-1/TRBV3-2,18,TRBJ2-1,TGTGCCAGCAGCCAAGAACTAGCGGGAGTCGGGGGGTACAATGAGCAGTTCTTC,CASSQELAGVGGYNEQFF
.,.,TRBV7-8,13,TRBJ2-5,TGTGCCAGCAGCTCCTTAGCGGAGTCTGTCCAGTACTTC,CASSSLAESVQYF
TRBD2,.,TRBV4-1,17,TRBJ2-2,TGCGCCAGCAGCCGGCGGACTAGCGGGGGAATCACCGGGGAGCTGTTTTTT,CASSRRTSGGITGELFF
.,.,TRBV19,14,TRBJ2-3,TGTGCCAGTAGTCCCTCACCAGGGGCATATACGCAGTATTTT,CASSPSPGAYTQYF
.,.,TRBV11-2,16,TRBJ1-2,TGTGCCAGCAGCCCCTGGCAGGGTCAACGACCATATGGCTACACCTTC,CASSPWQGQRPYGYTF
.,.,TRBV19,12,TRBJ1-4,TGTGCCAGTAGTAGCGAGTTTGAAAAACTGTTTTTT,CASSSEFEKLFF
.,once,TRBV21-1,15,TRBJ1-5,TGTGCCAGCAACCTCCAGGGGGCGCAGAATCAGCCCCAGCATTTT,CASNLQGAQNQPQHF
.,once,TRBV6-5,15,TRBJ2-2,TGTGCCAGCAGTTACTCGGGCAGCCCCACCGGGGAGCTGTTTTTT,CASSYSGSPTGELFF
TRBD1,.,TRBV12-3/TRBV12-4,13,TRBJ1-2,TGTGCCAGCAGTCCGACAGGGAGGTATGGCTACACCTTC,CASSPTGRYGYTF
.,.,TRBV5-1,14,TRBJ1-4,TGCGCCAGCAGCCCAGACTACTATAATGAAAAACTGTTTTTT,CASSPDYYNEKLFF
.,.,TRBV27,14,TRBJ2-4,TGTGCCAGCTGCCGGGGGGCTCGGAGAAACATTCAGTACTTC,CASCRGARRNIQYF
.,.,TRBV19,11,TRBJ2-1,TGTGCCAGTAGTACCGAAGCGGAGCAGTTCTTC,CASSTEAEQFF
TRBD1,.,TRBV5-1,14,TRBJ2-5,TGCGCCAGCACCGCGACAGGGGGCCAAGAGACCCAGTACTTC,CASTATGGQETQYF
TRBD2,.,TRBV19,14,TRBJ2-1,TGTGCCAGTAATCCTAGCGGGAGAGCCAATGAGCAGTTCTTC,CASNPSGRANEQFF